This passage covers 13 T cell receptor beta chains from one sample sequenced in a study of shared clonotypes between healthy human individuals. Here immunoSEQ multiplex PCR was the method, and the copy in TCRdb shows in-frame clones only, minus some. Of roughly 650,000 clones detected, approximately 96% appear once; the ten largest clones hold 0.11%. CD45RO-negative cells were positively selected for CCR7, leaving out terminally differentiated effector memory CD45RA+ cells. Input material: naive CD8+ T cells sorted from blood. The receptors derive from a woman in her 30s in good health.

This clone appeared once. V and J are TRBV27 and TRBJ2-1; D is uncertain. CDR3 length: 13 residues. The V end lost 3 bases, the J end lost 10 bases, and 13 bases lay between the germline ends. Looked up from germline, CDR1 is MNHEY and CDR2 is SMNVEV (reference sequence). The CDR3 coding sequence is TGTGCCAGCAGTTTTTTATCCCGCGTGGAGCAGTTCTTC. It specifies CASSFLSRVEQFF.

The chain links TRBV9 to TRBJ2-1, with TRBD2 matching over 9 bases. Germline CDR1 reads SGDLS; CDR2 reads YYNGEE. The CDR3 is 16 amino acids. With V trimmed by 0 bases and J by 6 bases, 7 bases remained unmatched. The CDR3 reads CASSVDLGTSFNEQFF. CDR3 sequence (DNA): TGTGCCAGCAGCGTAGATCTAGGGACTAGCTTCAATGAGCAGTTCTTC.

V gene TRBV5-4 combines with J gene TRBJ2-7; D unclear. This CDR3 contains 11 residues. Deletions cut 4 bases from V and 3 bases from J, with 5 bases between. Germline lookup yields CDR1 SGHNT and CDR2 YYREEE (reference sequence). The CDR3 DNA is TGTGCCAGCAGCACATACTACGAGCAGTACTTC. Amino acid sequence: CASSTYYEQYF.

A word on this clone: Other DNA sequences from this sample encode an identical CDR3 as well. This rearrangement joins TRBV19 to TRBJ2-3; 9 nucleotides match TRBD2. Germline V CDR1 and CDR2: LNHDA, SQIVND (reference sequence). This CDR3 contains 15 residues. Losses at the gene ends were 3 bases for V and 2 bases for J; bases not matched to a gene: 3. The CDR3 here is CASSILAGNTDTQYF. The CDR3, as DNA: TGTGCCAGTAGTATCCTAGCGGGAAACACAGATACGCAGTATTTT.

The chain uses TRBV2 and TRBJ2-5; 7 bases agree with TRBD2. The germline V gene has CDR1 SNHLY and CDR2 FYNNEI. The CDR3 consists of 17 residues. V was clipped by 4 bases and J by 8 bases; unmatched bases: 19. This chain's CDR3 is CASSGEWREPPISTQYF. The CDR3, as DNA: TGTGCCAGCAGTGGCGAGTGGCGGGAGCCCCCAATTTCTACCCAGTACTTC.

The genes are TRBV27 and TRBJ2-1, with unresolved D. CDR1 is MNHEY, CDR2 SMNVEV, per germline (reference sequence). This CDR3 region has 15 residues. The germline V and J ends were trimmed by 0 bases and 8 bases, with 14 bases remaining between them. CDR3 protein: CASSLSPPSFHEQFF. The DNA of the CDR3 is TGTGCCAGCAGTTTATCCCCCCCTAGTTTCCATGAGCAGTTCTTC.

The J gene is TRBJ2-5, the V gene TRBV27; D gene uncertain. Trimming shortened V by 5 bases and J by 5 bases, and 12 bases separated the two germline ends. The CDR3 extends over 13 amino acids. Germline V lookup: CDR1 MNHEY, CDR2 SMNVEV (reference sequence). The CDR3: CASSTVVLETQYF. CDR3 nucleotide sequence: TGTGCCAGCAGTACGGTGGTTCTGGAGACCCAGTACTTC.

This clone occurred once. This CDR3 is CAWIEPGQSDEKLFF. CDR3 sequence (DNA): TGTGCCTGGATTGAACCCGGACAGTCGGATGAAAAACTGTTTTTT. The J gene is TRBJ1-4, the V gene TRBV30; D is possibly TRBD1 (6 bases). V was trimmed by 4 bases and J by 6 bases, leaving 18 bases between them. The V gene's germline CDR1 is GTSNPN and CDR2 SVGIG (reference sequence). CDR3 length: 15 residues.

The gene calls are TRBV27 and TRBJ2-3, with 11 positions matching TRBD2. The J segment lost 2 bases and the V segment lost 2 bases, leaving 9 bases of the junction unmatched. CDR3 length: 18 residues. Germline V gene sequence: CDR1 MNHEY, CDR2 SMNVEV (reference sequence). The CDR3 sequence: CASSLHLELAGVTDTQYF. In nucleotides, the CDR3 is TGTGCCAGCAGTTTACACCTAGAACTAGCGGGAGTCACAGATACGCAGTATTTT.

J is TRBJ1-5 and V is TRBV28; possible D gene TRBD1, 5 bases. V lost 5 bases to trimming and J lost 3 bases, with 20 bases between them. The germline gives CDR1 MDHEN, CDR2 SYDVKM. The length of the CDR3 is 17 residues. CDR3 nucleotide sequence: TGTGCCAGCAGTCCGAGCCGCCCCCGGGGACTCAATCAGCCCCAGCATTTT. Amino acid sequence: CASSPSRPRGLNQPQHF.

The V and J genes are TRBV29-1 and TRBJ2-7; 7 bases align to TRBD1. Per the germline V gene, CDR1 is SQVTM and CDR2 is ANQGSEA. J gave up 5 bases and V 1 base, and 5 bases lay outside the gene matches. This CDR3 region has 13 residues. The CDR3 bases are TGCAGCGTTGAAGCCCGGGACAGTAACGAGCAGTACTTC. Translated: CSVEARDSNEQYF.

The chain links TRBV19 to TRBJ1-2, with D tentatively TRBD1 (5 bases). The CDR3 is 13 amino acids. Trimming left V 2 bases short and J 7 bases short, with 11 bases between. Looked up from germline, CDR1 is LNHDA and CDR2 is SQIVND (reference sequence). CDR3 protein: CASSIQTASGYTF. The CDR3 DNA reads as TGTGCCAGTAGTATACAGACAGCCAGTGGCTACACCTTC.

This sequence joins TRBV13 and TRBJ1-1; 11 nucleotides agree with TRBD1. Trimming took 0 bases from V and 8 from J; bases not matched to a gene: 2. Germline V gives CDR1 PRHDT, CDR2 FYEKMQ (reference sequence). CDR3 length: 14 residues. The CDR3 DNA is TGTGCCAGCAGCTTAGGGGACAGGGGGCAGGAAGCTTTCTTT. Its protein is CASSLGDRGQEAFF.